The entry below describes one TCR beta chain. Its specificity is unknown. The data are from a study of shared clonotypes between healthy human individuals. Using immunoSEQ multiplex PCR, the repertoire was profiled, and TCRdb retains in-frame clones only, with some absent. The table records roughly 2,000,000 clones, approximately 95% of them present only once. Trimming at V came to 7 bases and at J to 0 bases, leaving 12 bases not matched to a gene. The CDR3 contains 17 residues. Germline V CDR1 and CDR2: WNHNN, SYGVQD (reference sequence). Whole-study results and caveats: Generation probability values for non-shared clonotypes were lower than those for clonotypes shared by all four donors.

Naive CD8 cells comprised CD45RO-negative, CCR7-positively selected cells, excluding terminally differentiated effector memory CD45RA+ cells. Material: naive CD8+ T cells sorted from blood. The gene calls are TRBV10-1 and TRBJ2-3; 8 bases line up with TRBD1. This receptor was taken from a man between 18 and 29 years old in good health. The CDR3 DNA is TGCGCCAGCAACCAGGGGGCACCTATCCCCAGCACAGATACGCAGTATTTT. Its protein product is CASNQGAPIPSTDTQYF.